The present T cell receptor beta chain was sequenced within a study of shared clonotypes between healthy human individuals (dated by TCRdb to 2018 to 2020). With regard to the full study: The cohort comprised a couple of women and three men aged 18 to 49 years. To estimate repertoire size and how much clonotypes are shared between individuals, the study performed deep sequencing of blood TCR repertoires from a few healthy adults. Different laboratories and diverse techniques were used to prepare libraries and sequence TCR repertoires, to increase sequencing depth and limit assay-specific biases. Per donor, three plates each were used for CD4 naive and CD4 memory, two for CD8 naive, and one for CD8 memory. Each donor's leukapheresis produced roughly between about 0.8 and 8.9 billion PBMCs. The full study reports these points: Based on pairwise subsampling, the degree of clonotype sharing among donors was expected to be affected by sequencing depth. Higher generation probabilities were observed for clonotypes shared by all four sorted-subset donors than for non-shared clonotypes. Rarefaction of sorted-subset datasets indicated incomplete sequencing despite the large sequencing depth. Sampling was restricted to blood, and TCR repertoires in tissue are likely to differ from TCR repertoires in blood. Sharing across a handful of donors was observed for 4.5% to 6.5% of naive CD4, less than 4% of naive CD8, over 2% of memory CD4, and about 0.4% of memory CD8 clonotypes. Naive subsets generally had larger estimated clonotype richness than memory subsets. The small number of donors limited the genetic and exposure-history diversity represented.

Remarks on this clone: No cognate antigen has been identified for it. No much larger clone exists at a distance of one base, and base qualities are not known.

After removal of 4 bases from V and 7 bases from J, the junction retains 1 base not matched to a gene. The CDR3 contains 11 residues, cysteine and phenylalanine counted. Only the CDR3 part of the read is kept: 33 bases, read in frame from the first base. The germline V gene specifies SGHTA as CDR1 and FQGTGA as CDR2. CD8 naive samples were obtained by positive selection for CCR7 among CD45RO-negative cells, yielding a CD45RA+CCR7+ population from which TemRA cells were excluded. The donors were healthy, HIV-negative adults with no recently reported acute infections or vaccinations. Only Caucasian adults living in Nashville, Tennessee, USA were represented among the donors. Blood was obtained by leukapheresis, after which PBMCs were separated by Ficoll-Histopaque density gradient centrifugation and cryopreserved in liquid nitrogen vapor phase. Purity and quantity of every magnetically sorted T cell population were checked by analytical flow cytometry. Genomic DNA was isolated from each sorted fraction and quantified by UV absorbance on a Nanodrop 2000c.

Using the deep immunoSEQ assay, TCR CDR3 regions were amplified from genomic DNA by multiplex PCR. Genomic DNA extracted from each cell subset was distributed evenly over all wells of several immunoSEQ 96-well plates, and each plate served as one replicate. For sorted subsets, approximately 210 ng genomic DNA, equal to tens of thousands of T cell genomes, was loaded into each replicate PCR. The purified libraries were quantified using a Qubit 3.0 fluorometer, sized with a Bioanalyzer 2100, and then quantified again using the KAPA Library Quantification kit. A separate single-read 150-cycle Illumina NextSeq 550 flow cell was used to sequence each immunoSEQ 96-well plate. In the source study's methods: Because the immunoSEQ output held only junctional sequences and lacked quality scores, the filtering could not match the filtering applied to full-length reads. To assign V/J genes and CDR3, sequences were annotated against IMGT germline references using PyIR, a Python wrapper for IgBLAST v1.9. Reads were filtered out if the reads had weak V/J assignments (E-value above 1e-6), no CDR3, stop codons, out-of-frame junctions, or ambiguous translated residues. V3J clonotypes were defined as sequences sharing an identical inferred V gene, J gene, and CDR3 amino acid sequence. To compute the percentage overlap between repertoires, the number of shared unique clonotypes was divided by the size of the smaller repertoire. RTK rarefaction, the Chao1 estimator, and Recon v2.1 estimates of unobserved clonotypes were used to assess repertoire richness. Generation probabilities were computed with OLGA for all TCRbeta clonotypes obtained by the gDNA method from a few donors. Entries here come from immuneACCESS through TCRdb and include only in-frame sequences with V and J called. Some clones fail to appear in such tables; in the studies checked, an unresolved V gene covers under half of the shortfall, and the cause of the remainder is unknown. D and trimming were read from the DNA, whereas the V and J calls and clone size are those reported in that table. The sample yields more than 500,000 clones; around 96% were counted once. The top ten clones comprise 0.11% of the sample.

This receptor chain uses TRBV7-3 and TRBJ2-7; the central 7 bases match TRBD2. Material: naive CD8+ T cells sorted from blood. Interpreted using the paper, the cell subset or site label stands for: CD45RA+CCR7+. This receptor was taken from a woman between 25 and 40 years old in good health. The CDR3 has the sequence CASSSGGEQYF. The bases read TGTGCCAGCAGCTCGGGGGGTGAGCAGTACTTC.